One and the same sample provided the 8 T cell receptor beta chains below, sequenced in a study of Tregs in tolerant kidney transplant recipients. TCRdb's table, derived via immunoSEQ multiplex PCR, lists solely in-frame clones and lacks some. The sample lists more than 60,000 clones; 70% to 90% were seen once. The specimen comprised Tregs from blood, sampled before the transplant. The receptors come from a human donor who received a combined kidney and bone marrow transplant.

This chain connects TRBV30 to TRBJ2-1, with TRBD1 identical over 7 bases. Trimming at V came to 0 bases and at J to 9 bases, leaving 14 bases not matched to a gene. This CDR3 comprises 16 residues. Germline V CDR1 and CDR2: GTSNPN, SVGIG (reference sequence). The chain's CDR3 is CAWSVPVKGAGGEQFF. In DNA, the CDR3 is TGTGCCTGGAGTGTACCGGTGAAGGGGGCCGGCGGTGAGCAGTTCTTC.

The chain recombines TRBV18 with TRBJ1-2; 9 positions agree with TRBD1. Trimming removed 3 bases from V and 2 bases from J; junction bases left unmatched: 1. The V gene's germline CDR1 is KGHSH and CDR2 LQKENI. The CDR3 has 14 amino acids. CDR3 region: CASSPGQGNYGYTF. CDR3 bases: TGTGCCAGCTCACCCGGACAGGGGAACTATGGCTACACCTTC. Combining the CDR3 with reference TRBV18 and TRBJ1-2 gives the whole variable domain NAGVMQNPRHLVRRRGQEARLRCSPMKGHSHVYWYRQLPEEGLKFMVYLQKENIIDESGMPKERFSAEFPKEGPSILRIQQVVRGDSAAYFCASSPGQGNYGYTFGSGTRLTVV.

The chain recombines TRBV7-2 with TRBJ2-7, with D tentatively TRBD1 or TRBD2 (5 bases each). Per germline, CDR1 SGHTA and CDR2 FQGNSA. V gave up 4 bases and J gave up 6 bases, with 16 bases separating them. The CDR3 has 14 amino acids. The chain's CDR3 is CASSSRDRGAEQYF. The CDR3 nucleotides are TGTGCCAGCAGCTCCCGGGACCGGGGAGCCGAGCAGTACTTC.

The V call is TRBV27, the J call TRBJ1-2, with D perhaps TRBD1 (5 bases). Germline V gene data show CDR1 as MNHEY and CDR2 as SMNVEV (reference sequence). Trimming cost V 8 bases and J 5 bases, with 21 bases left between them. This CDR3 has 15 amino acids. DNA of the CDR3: TGTGCCAGCGCCATGAGAGGGCAGGGAGGATATGGCTACACCTTC. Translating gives CASAMRGQGGYGYTF.

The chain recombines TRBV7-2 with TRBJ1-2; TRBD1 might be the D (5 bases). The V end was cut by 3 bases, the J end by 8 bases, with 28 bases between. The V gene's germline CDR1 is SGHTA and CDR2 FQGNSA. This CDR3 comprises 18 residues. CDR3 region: CASSFHYTITDSPGGYTF. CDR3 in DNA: TGTGCCAGCAGCTTCCACTATACGATTACTGACAGCCCTGGAGGCTACACCTTC.

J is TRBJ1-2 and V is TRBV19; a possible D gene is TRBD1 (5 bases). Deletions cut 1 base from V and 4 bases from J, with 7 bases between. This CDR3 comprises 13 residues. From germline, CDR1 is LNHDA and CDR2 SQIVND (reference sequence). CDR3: CASSIAGLYGYTF. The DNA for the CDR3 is TGTGCCAGTAGTATAGCGGGGCTCTATGGCTACACCTTC.

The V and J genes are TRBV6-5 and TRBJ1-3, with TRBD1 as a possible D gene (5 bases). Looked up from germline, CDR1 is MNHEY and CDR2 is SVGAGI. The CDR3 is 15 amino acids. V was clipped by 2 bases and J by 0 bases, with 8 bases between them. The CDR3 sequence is CASSYRGSSGNTIYF. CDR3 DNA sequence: TGTGCCAGCAGTTACCGGGGGAGCTCTGGAAACACCATATATTTT.

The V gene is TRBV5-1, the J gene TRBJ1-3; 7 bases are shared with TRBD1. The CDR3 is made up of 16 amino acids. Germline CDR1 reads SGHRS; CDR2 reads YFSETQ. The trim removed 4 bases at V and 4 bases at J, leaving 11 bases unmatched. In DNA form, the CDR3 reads TGCGCCAGCAGCCTGGAACCAGGGGGATCCGGAAACACCATATATTTT. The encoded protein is CASSLEPGGSGNTIYF.